This T cell receptor (beta chain) was retrieved from a study of human T cells and chemical hapten exposure. In the study overall: How much TCR each sample yielded varied, mostly because pooled library volumes differed slightly. Study results and limitations: Once DPC sensitization occurred, TCRs above 1 in 1000 frequency showed no change.

With 1 base removed from V and 2 bases from J, the gap between germline ends came to 22 bases. Germline CDR1 reads LGHDT; CDR2 reads YNNKEL (reference sequence). This CDR3 comprises 19 residues. Time point given: patch test 2, 6 weeks after DPC sensitization. Treatment noted: therapeutic diphenylcyclopropenone sensitization with weekly scalp DPC. This clonotype was counted a few times. Antigen specificity is unknown. TCRdb reprocessed the RACE reads via MiXCR and lists one record per CDR3 protein. The sample includes tens of thousands of distinct CDR3 sequences, about 10% seen only once; the top ten take less than 6.5%.

This TCR came from a woman aged 50 to 60 with alopecia areata. Some clones in this sample may be carry-over from other donors' samples. The sample consisted of whole blood, taken in connection with sensitization to the hapten diphenylcyclopropenone (DPC). This chain connects TRBV3-1 to TRBJ2-3; TRBD1 is a possible D gene (6 bases). CDR3 residues: CASSQGPQLQGFFTDTQYF. CDR3 DNA sequence: TGTGCCAGCAGCCAAGGCCCCCAGCTTCAGGGGTTCTTCACAGATACGCAGTATTTT.